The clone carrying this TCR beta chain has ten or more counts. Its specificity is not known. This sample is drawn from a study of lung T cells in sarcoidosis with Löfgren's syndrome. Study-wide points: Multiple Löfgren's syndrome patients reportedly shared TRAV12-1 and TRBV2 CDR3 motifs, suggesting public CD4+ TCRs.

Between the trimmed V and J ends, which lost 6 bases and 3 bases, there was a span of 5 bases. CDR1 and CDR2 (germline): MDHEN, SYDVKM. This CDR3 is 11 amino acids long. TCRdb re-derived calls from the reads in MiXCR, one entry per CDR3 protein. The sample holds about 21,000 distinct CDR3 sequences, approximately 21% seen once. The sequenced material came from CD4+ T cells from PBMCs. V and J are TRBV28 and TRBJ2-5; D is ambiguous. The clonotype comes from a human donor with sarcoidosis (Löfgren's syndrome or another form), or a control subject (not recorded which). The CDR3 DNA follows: TGTGCCAGCAGGGCCGAAGAGACCCAGTACTTC. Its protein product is CASRAEETQYF.